Detailed here is one T cell receptor beta chain. Antigen specificity is unknown. The planned depth of sequencing spanned 1 in 200,000 to 1 in 1 million T cells. Assay used: immunoSEQ multiplex PCR; TCRdb lists only in-frame clones, some missing. The repertoire includes about 10,000 clones, 79% of them detected once, and approximately 16% sits in the top ten. CDR3 length: 15 residues. Trimming took 3 bases from V and 5 from J; bases not matched to a gene: 5. Germline CDR1 SGHAT, CDR2 FQNNGV. This entry comes from a study of cytotoxic CD8 clonotypes in ibrutinib-treated CLL. Study context: Response samples came after a median about 13 months of treatment, range 6 to 36.

Overall study findings and caveats: Ibrutinib response saw clonality rise, and progression saw it return toward baseline.

The clonotype originates from a human donor with chronic lymphocytic leukemia. The J gene is TRBJ2-2, the V gene TRBV11-2, with 8 bases identical to TRBD1. Sequenced material: PBMCs, taken at disease progression, from a patient treated with ibrutinib. CDR3 coding DNA: TGTGCCAGCAGCTTTTCAACAGGGGGTACCGGGGAGCTGTTTTTT. Translated: CASSFSTGGTGELFF.